These T cell receptor beta chains were read from a single sample in a study of blood T cell repertoires in COVID-19. TCRdb's table, derived via immunoSEQ multiplex PCR, lists solely in-frame clones and lacks some. Of around 130,000 clones listed, roughly 86% are singletons. The sample was peripheral blood. Source of these receptors: a woman between 50 and 59 years old who had recovered from COVID-19. Each CDR3 is given without its conserved first and last residue. A D gene is named only where the DNA matches it firmly.

>TRBV4-2|TRBD1|TRBJ2-3
ASSQDQGAVDTQY
>TRBV6-2/TRBV6-3|NA|TRBJ1-3
ASSYSNRVFGNTIY
>TRBV5-1|TRBD2|TRBJ2-7
ASSLARGAYEQY
>TRBV11-2|TRBD1|TRBJ2-3
ASSVDRGEGDTQY
>TRBV2|NA|TRBJ1-1
ASSEQGSITTQAF
>TRBV12-3/TRBV12-4|NA|TRBJ2-1
ASRPTGGPPF
>TRBV5-1|TRBD1|TRBJ1-5
ASSLGPGQGNQPQH
>TRBV5-4|NA|TRBJ2-1
ASSFPGPNEQF
>TRBV30|NA|TRBJ2-5
AWSVGGQTQY
>TRBV7-9|TRBD1|TRBJ1-1
ASSGTGAKEAF
>TRBV4-3|TRBD1|TRBJ2-6
ASSQDPTGGETWANVLT
>TRBV19|TRBD2|TRBJ2-1
ASRGLAGRNEQF
>TRBV7-8|NA|TRBJ2-6
ASRYTPANVLT
>TRBV5-1|TRBD2|TRBJ2-2
ASSLGLAGGPGTGELF
>TRBV11-3|NA|TRBJ1-2
ASSSRDYGYT
>TRBV5-1|NA|TRBJ2-3
ASSPRQGGGTDTQY
>TRBV21-1|NA|TRBJ2-2
ASSKVPSDRDTGELF
>TRBV6-5|TRBD1|TRBJ1-2
ASSTLNRGGYT
>TRBV7-9|TRBD1|TRBJ2-7
ASSWTGEVEQY
>TRBV5-1|TRBD1|TRBJ1-4
ASSKGTGVDFNEKLF
>TRBV4-2|NA|TRBJ2-3
ASSQVTSLADTQY
>TRBV12-3/TRBV12-4|NA|TRBJ2-7
ASSLSSEQY
>TRBV6-5|TRBD1|TRBJ1-2
ASSFGQGRYGYT
>TRBV7-2|TRBD1|TRBJ2-5
ASSFDRDETQY
>TRBV2|TRBD2|TRBJ2-3
ASRVAGGSADTQY
>TRBV5-1|TRBD1|TRBJ1-1
ASSTPRGGQMNTEAF
>TRBV19|TRBD1|TRBJ1-6
ASRPGQNNSPLH
>TRBV19|NA|TRBJ1-4
ASSMRRGSHEKLF
>TRBV6-5|TRBD1|TRBJ1-6
ASSFMTGGNSPLH
>TRBV6-6|NA|TRBJ2-6
ASGAGANVLT
>TRBV24-1|NA|TRBJ1-1
ATSVGANTEAF
>TRBV7-6|TRBD1|TRBJ2-7
ASSFSYRDRVESSYEQY
>TRBV15|TRBD1|TRBJ1-1
ATSRARDRGSLTEAF
>TRBV24-1|TRBD2|TRBJ2-1
ATSGGPYNEQF
>TRBV12-3/TRBV12-4|NA|TRBJ2-2
ASTLGLAGELF
>TRBV5-1|TRBD1|TRBJ1-2
ASSHKTGAAGYGYT
>TRBV11-1|TRBD2|TRBJ2-1
ASSLLLAGNNEQF
>TRBV12-3/TRBV12-4|TRBD2|TRBJ2-7
ASRRGLDYEQY
>TRBV30|NA|TRBJ2-2
AWGLTTGELF
>TRBV29-1|NA|TRBJ2-1
SVEGGSGANEQF
>TRBV5-1|TRBD1|TRBJ2-2
ASSGQGNTGELF
>TRBV7-2|TRBD2|TRBJ2-1
ASSLAHIASGYNEQF
>TRBV4-1|NA|TRBJ1-1
ASSQQPSRVNTEAF
>TRBV5-4|NA|TRBJ1-4
ASSFGQTGKLF
>TRBV24-1|NA|TRBJ2-5
ATSDHSAYQETQY
>TRBV6-1|NA|TRBJ2-2
ASSDRPNTGELF
>TRBV7-3|NA|TRBJ2-2
ASSSFANTGELF
>TRBV19|NA|TRBJ1-5
ASSLGRVGNQPQH
>TRBV7-2|NA|TRBJ2-7
ASSFGGGGYEQY